This TCR beta chain was retrieved from a study of vaccination and CD4 T cells after COVID-19. The overall study: For post-vaccine samples, collection took place a median about 70 days after dose two, ranging from 14 to 241. Notes on the study in general: The median SARS-CoV-2-reactive clonotype number increased from about 20 to 38, without statistical significance.

The sample's time point: late sampling 161 to 241 days after vaccination in three convalescent patients. Described treatment: approximately 9-day PBMC culture with coronavirus spike peptide pools or control peptides (ViraFEST assay). Sequenced with the Oncomine TCR Beta short-read assay was DNA taken from cultured CD4+ T cells. TCRdb re-called the PCR reads with MiXCR, one entry per CDR3 protein. This sample has around 21,000 distinct CDR3 sequences, with roughly 40% found just once. Trimming took 7 bases from V and 3 from J, leaving 16 bases between them. Germline assignment: CDR1 DFQATT and CDR2 SNEGSKA (reference sequence). The CDR3 covers 13 residues. As concerns this clonotype: Its antigen is currently unknown.

The chain links TRBV20-1 to TRBJ2-7; tentatively, D is TRBD1 (6 bases). This clonotype originated in a human donor who had recovered from COVID-19. Sample: CD4+ T cells from blood, cultured in vitro, taken about 7 months after SARS-CoV-2 vaccination. The CDR3 here is CSVGTFSFYEQYF. The CDR3 DNA reads as TGCAGTGTTGGGACATTCTCCTTCTACGAGCAGTACTTC.